This T cell receptor (beta chain) came from a study of shared clonotypes between healthy human individuals. Across the whole study: Plates per donor: three CD4 naive, three CD4 memory, two CD8 naive, one CD8 memory. Study results and limitations: Non-shared clonotypes had lower generation probabilities than those shared by all four donors.

Concerning this clone: What it recognizes is unknown.

Only in-frame clones appear in the TCRdb table, and some are missing; sequencing was by immunoSEQ multiplex PCR. Of roughly 700,000 clones in the sample, 74% are singletons; the top ten hold around 1.6%. V shed 3 bases and J 4 bases; nucleotides not matched to a gene: 3. This CDR3 has 15 amino acids. CDR1 is MDHEN, CDR2 SYDVKM, per germline. The material sequenced was memory CD4+ T cells sorted from blood. Noted subset: CD45RA-negative fraction. The origin of this receptor is a woman aged 25 to 39 in good health. This chain uses TRBV28 with TRBJ2-1, with 10 bases lining up with TRBD1. CDR3 DNA sequence: TGTGCCAGCAGTTTGGGGACAGGGGTTTACAATGAGCAGTTCTTC. Translation gives CASSLGTGVYNEQFF. Combining the CDR3 with reference TRBV28 and TRBJ2-1 gives the whole variable domain DVKVTQSSRYLVKRTGEKVFLECVQDMDHENMFWYRQDPGLGLRLIYFSYDVKMKEKGDIPEGYSVSREKKERFSLILESASTNQTSMYLCASSLGTGVYNEQFFGPGTRLTVL.